Each of the 28 T cell receptor beta chains below was sequenced from the same sample in a study of cytomegalovirus exposure and HLA in healthy donors. PCR employed 60 Vbeta and 13 Jbeta primers. Profiling relied on immunoSEQ multiplex PCR, and the TCRdb table lists in-frame clones only, not all of them. Of more than 200,000 clones listed, about 80% are singletons. The sample consisted of PBMCs. These receptors originate from a man aged 40-49 years in good health and CMV-seronegative.

This sequence joins TRBV11-3 and TRBJ1-6, with 11 bases aligning to TRBD1. With 1 base clipped from V and 3 bases from J, the junction kept 2 bases outside the gene matches. Germline CDR1 reads SGHNT; CDR2 reads YENEEA. The CDR3 covers 17 residues. The CDR3 is CASSLVGTGGYNSPLHF. In DNA, the CDR3 is TGTGCCAGCAGCTTAGTCGGGACAGGGGGCTATAATTCACCCCTCCACTTT.

The count of this clone is one. This chain links TRBV18 with TRBJ2-1, with 10 bases aligning to TRBD2. In germline, CDR1 is KGHSH, CDR2 LQKENI. The J segment lost 0 bases and the V segment lost 3 bases, leaving 2 bases of the junction unmatched. The CDR3 is made up of 16 amino acids. The CDR3 region has the DNA TGTGCCAGCTCACCTCCTAGCGGGGGCTCCTACAATGAGCAGTTCTTC. This gives the protein CASSPPSGGSYNEQFF.

CDR3 sequence reads: CASSLGQGTYNEQFF. CDR3 coding DNA: TGTGCCAGCAGCCTAGGACAGGGGACCTACAATGAGCAGTTCTTC. V is TRBV7-3 and J is TRBJ2-1, with 9 bases that match TRBD1. From germline, CDR1 is SGHTA and CDR2 FQGTGA. The V gene end was trimmed by 5 bases and the J gene end by 2 bases; junction bases not matched to a gene: 4. The CDR3 has 15 residues.

Comments on this clone: The junction shows a germline mismatch at one end, possibly a read error. The V gene is TRBV19, the J gene TRBJ2-7; TRBD2 might be the D (5 bases). Germline V lookup: CDR1 LNHDA, CDR2 SQIVND (reference sequence). The CDR3 length is 15 residues. CDR3 nucleotides: TGTGCCAGTAGTGCATCCGGACTGGGAGCCTACGAGCAGTGCTTC. It codes for CASSASGLGAYEQCF.

J is TRBJ2-3 and V is TRBV19; 11 bases line up with TRBD2. Germline V gene sequence: CDR1 LNHDA, CDR2 SQIVND (reference sequence). The CDR3 is 17 residues long. With 1 base clipped from V and 5 bases from J, the junction kept 8 bases outside the gene matches. The DNA of the CDR3 is TGTGCCAGTAGTATAGCACTAGCGGGGGCGCCGGGAGATACGCAGTATTTT. This encodes CASSIALAGAPGDTQYF.

J is TRBJ1-5 and V is TRBV7-8; D gene uncertain. The germline gives CDR1 SGHVS, CDR2 FQNEAQ. Trimming removed 1 base at V and 1 base at J, with 11 bases between. The CDR3 is made up of 16 amino acids. CDR3 region: CASSLGSRGSNQPQHF. The CDR3 DNA follows: TGTGCCAGCAGCTTAGGCAGTCGAGGCAGCAATCAGCCCCAGCATTTT.

This clone was seen a handful of times. The CDR3 DNA reads as TGCGCCAGCAGCGTCCGGGACAGTGAAGGAGCAGGGGTTTCACCCCTCCACTTT. This translates into CASSVRDSEGAGVSPLHF. The V call is TRBV5-1, the J call TRBJ1-6; 7 nucleotides align to TRBD1. Germline V gives CDR1 SGHRS, CDR2 YFSETQ. The CDR3 runs to 18 residues. With 4 bases clipped from V and 9 bases from J, the junction kept 19 bases outside the gene matches.

The table lists this clone with a count of one. The junction and the germline gene differ at one end; a read error may be behind it. The J gene is TRBJ2-5, the V gene TRBV5-1; D is perhaps TRBD1 (6 bases). CDR3 length: 14 residues. Germline V gene sequence: CDR1 SGHRS, CDR2 YFSETQ. The CDR3 region has the DNA TGCGCCAGCAGTACAGGGAGAACCCAAGAGACCCAGCACTTC. Protein sequence: CASSTGRTQETQHF.

The V and J genes are TRBV7-9 and TRBJ2-7; possibly TRBD2 for D (6 bases). CDR1 SEHNR and CDR2 FQNEAQ come from the germline V gene (reference sequence). The CDR3 runs to 13 residues. The CDR3 loop is CASSLAGTALFTV. The CDR3 bases are TGTGCCAGCAGCTTAGCCGGGACTGCACTGTTTACAGTC.

V gene TRBV7-9 combines with J gene TRBJ2-5; 8 bases are shared with TRBD1. The ends lost 3 bases at V and 2 bases at J; junction bases unmatched: 5. Germline V CDR1 and CDR2: SEHNR, FQNEAQ (reference sequence). The CDR3 runs 15 residues. The CDR3 DNA reads as TGTGCCAGCAGCTTCGGACAGGGCCTACAAGAGACCCAGTACTTC. Protein product: CASSFGQGLQETQYF.

The gene calls are TRBV7-6 and TRBJ2-3, with 13 bases lining up with TRBD2. The CDR3 consists of 16 residues. Trimming at V came to 5 bases and at J to 6 bases, leaving 8 bases not matched to a gene. The germline gives CDR1 SGHVS, CDR2 FNYEAQ. CDR3 DNA sequence: TGTGCCAGCAGCCCATATCTGACTAGCGGGGGGGATACGCAGTATTTT. Residues: CASSPYLTSGGDTQYF.

The chain links TRBV6-6 to TRBJ2-3; TRBD1 agrees at 10 bases. Losses at the gene ends were 6 bases for V and 2 bases for J; bases not matched to a gene: 8. Germline-derived CDR1 and CDR2 are MNHNY and SVGAGI (reference sequence). This CDR3 has 16 amino acids. The CDR3 DNA reads as TGTGCCAGCAGACTCCCAGGGACAGGGGACACAGATACGCAGTATTTT. Its protein product is CASRLPGTGDTDTQYF.

The table lists this clone with a few counts. The chain couples TRBV6-6 to TRBJ2-7; maybe TRBD1 (6 bases). V was clipped by 4 bases and J by 6 bases, with 13 bases between them. Germline values: CDR1 MNHNY, CDR2 SVGAGI (reference sequence). CDR3 length equals 13 residues. For the CDR3, the DNA is TGTGCCAGCAGTTTCCTACAGGGAAGCGAGCAGTACTTC. This translates into CASSFLQGSEQYF.

Only a few counts were recorded for this clone. The chain couples TRBV9 to TRBJ2-7, with a weak D call TRBD2 (8 bases). CDR1 and CDR2 from the germline V gene are SGDLS and YYNGEE. The CDR3 is 15 amino acids. Trimming pared 4 bases from V and 6 bases from J, leaving 20 bases between. The CDR3 is CASSQGTAGVLEQYF. In DNA form, the CDR3 reads TGTGCCAGCAGCCAGGGGACAGCGGGGGTACTCGAGCAGTACTTC.

A note on this clone: Mismatch with germline at one junction end may stem from a read error. The CDR3 nucleotides read TGTTCCAGCAGCTTAGGACAGAATCAGCCCCAGCATTTT. It translates to CSSSLGQNQPQHF. This sequence joins TRBV7-9 and TRBJ1-5; the D gene is possibly TRBD1 (6 bases). CDR1 SEHNR and CDR2 FQNEAQ come from the germline V gene (reference sequence). CDR3 length: 13 residues.

The chain is built from TRBV28 and TRBJ1-3; 8 bases fit TRBD1. From germline, CDR1 is MDHEN and CDR2 SYDVKM. Unmatched junction bases numbered 2, after V lost 6 bases and J lost 4 bases. The CDR3 is 13 amino acids. The CDR3 protein is CASRTGAGNTIYF. For the CDR3, the DNA is TGTGCCAGCAGGACAGGGGCAGGAAACACCATATATTTT.

This clone was recorded once. V gene TRBV14 combines with J gene TRBJ2-1, with 7 bases identical to TRBD2. Trimming cost V 0 bases and J 8 bases; bases outside gene matches: 7. The CDR3 is 15 residues long. Germline V gene sequence: CDR1 SGHDN, CDR2 FVKESK. The CDR3 nucleotides read TGTGCCAGCAGCCAAGAGACTAGCTGGGGCGATGAGCAGTTCTTC. This sequence encodes CASSQETSWGDEQFF.

The rearrangement links TRBV29-1 to TRBJ1-1; maybe TRBD1 (6 bases). CDR3 length: 16 residues. CDR1 and CDR2 (germline): SQVTM, ANQGSEA. The V end lost 3 bases, the J end lost 10 bases, and 27 bases lay between the germline ends. CDR3 DNA: TGCAGCGTTGAGGGGGGGGCGAAGGGCGAATCTTTCGGAGCTTTCTTT. Protein sequence: CSVEGGAKGESFGAFF.

This chain connects TRBV5-4 to TRBJ2-7; D is uncertain. CDR1 and CDR2 from the germline V gene are SGHNT and YYREEE (reference sequence). The V end was cut by 0 bases, the J end by 0 bases, with 4 bases between. The CDR3 loop spans 13 amino acids. The CDR3 protein is CASSLGVSYEQYF. The DNA of the CDR3 is TGTGCCAGCAGCTTGGGAGTCTCCTACGAGCAGTACTTC.

The chain carries TRBV5-1 and TRBJ1-5; D call uncertain. The CDR3 is 15 amino acids. In germline, CDR1 is SGHRS, CDR2 YFSETQ. The V gene lost 2 bases and the J gene lost 4 bases, with 13 bases spanning the gap. DNA for the CDR3: TGCGCCAGCAGCTTCCGACGGGGATCTAATCAGCCCCAGCATTTT. Protein sequence: CASSFRRGSNQPQHF.

This chain links TRBV2 with TRBJ2-3; 15 bases match TRBD2. CDR1 SNHLY and CDR2 FYNNEI come from the germline V gene. V lost 6 bases, J lost 6 bases, and 1 base stayed unmatched. This CDR3 is 14 amino acids long. The chain's CDR3 is CASSGTSGRDTQYF. For the CDR3, the DNA is TGTGCCAGCAGCGGGACTAGCGGGAGGGATACGCAGTATTTT.

CDR3 in amino acids: CASSLGGGPYEQYF. CDR3 DNA sequence: TGTGCCAGCAGCTTAGGCGGGGGACCCTACGAGCAGTACTTC. The V gene is TRBV11-2, the J gene TRBJ2-7, with TRBD2 matching 7 bases. This CDR3 has 14 amino acids. Germline V gene sequence: CDR1 SGHAT, CDR2 FQNNGV. V lost 1 base and J lost 2; bases outside the gene matches: 2.

This clone was detected only a few times. The chain recombines TRBV29-1 with TRBJ1-2, with D unclear. This CDR3 region has 12 residues. Between the trimmed V and J ends, which lost 4 bases and 4 bases, there was a span of 10 bases. Germline V gene sequence: CDR1 SQVTM, CDR2 ANQGSEA. In DNA, the CDR3 is TGCAGCGTTGGGGGAGGGTCCTATGGCTACACCTTC. Amino acids: CSVGGGSYGYTF.

The table lists this clone with a count of one. This sequence joins TRBV19 and TRBJ1-1, with TRBD1 matching over 10 bases. Germline V gene lookup returns CDR1 LNHDA and CDR2 SQIVND (reference sequence). V lost 5 bases, J lost 4 bases, and 4 bases stayed unmatched. CDR3 length: 14 amino acids. CDR3 coding DNA: TGTGCCAGTAGTCTCGACAGGGGGCGCACTGAAGCTTTCTTT. This codes for CASSLDRGRTEAFF.

This clone occurred a few times. J is TRBJ1-2 and V is TRBV5-1, with a weak D call TRBD1 (5 bases). The germline V and J ends were trimmed by 4 bases and 5 bases, with 18 bases remaining between them. The length of the CDR3 is 15 residues. Germline lookup yields CDR1 SGHRS and CDR2 YFSETQ. The CDR3 DNA follows: TGCGCCAGCAGCCTACAAACAGGTCCCGGTTATGGCTACACCTTC. This encodes CASSLQTGPGYGYTF. Looking up the rest from reference TRBV5-1 and TRBJ1-2 gives the full variable domain: KAGVTQTPRYLIKTRGQQVTLSCSPISGHRSVSWYQQTPGQGLQFLFEYFSETQRNKGNFPGRFSGRQFSNSRSEMNVSTLELGDSALYLCASSLQTGPGYGYTFGSGTRLTVV.

The chain carries TRBV2 and TRBJ2-1; TRBD2 matches at 7 bases. Germline trimming cut 3 bases from V and 1 base from J; bases unmatched to any gene: 6. In germline, CDR1 is SNHLY, CDR2 FYNNEI. This CDR3 is built from 16 residues. The CDR3 reads CASSEDASGSYNEQFF. The CDR3 DNA is TGTGCCAGCAGTGAGGATGCTAGCGGTTCCTACAATGAGCAGTTCTTC. Variable domain in full (rest from reference TRBV2 and TRBJ2-1): EPEVTQTPSHQVTQMGQEVILRCVPISNHLYFYWYRQILGQKVEFLVSFYNNEISEKSEIFDDQFSVERPDGSNFTLKIRSTKLEDSAMYFCASSEDASGSYNEQFFGPGTRLTVL.

The chain combines TRBV7-9 with TRBJ2-2; D perhaps matches TRBD1 (6 bases). V lost 2 bases to trimming and J lost 5 bases, with 12 bases between them. CDR3 length: 15 amino acids. From germline, CDR1 is SEHNR and CDR2 FQNEAQ (reference sequence). CDR3 protein: CASSLQGLLTGELFF. DNA of the CDR3: TGTGCCAGCAGCTTACAGGGGCTACTAACCGGGGAGCTGTTTTTT.

The V call is TRBV19, the J call TRBJ1-6; 8 bases align to TRBD1. Trimming took 5 bases from V and 10 from J; bases not matched to a gene: 7. Germline V gives CDR1 LNHDA, CDR2 SQIVND (reference sequence). This CDR3 comprises 14 residues. DNA for the CDR3: TGTGCCAGTAGTGTGGACAGGGAGTTGTCACCCCTCCACTTT. Residues: CASSVDRELSPLHF.